This note documents a single TCR beta chain sequence. These data come from a study of blood T cell repertoires in COVID-19. In the source study's methods: Reference gene primer amplification gave nucleated cell count estimates. The table came from immunoSEQ multiplex PCR; TCRdb's copy has only in-frame clones and leaves some out. That table gives V, J and clone size, and the DNA gave D and trimming. The data contain about 320,000 clones, about 87% of them seen just once; the ten biggest clones take up 8% to 9.5%. Germline loops: CDR1 KGHSH, CDR2 LQKENI. V dropped 3 bases and J dropped 3; count of bases not matched to a gene: 7. This CDR3 has 16 residues.

The chain has TRBV18 and TRBJ2-1, with 8 bases that match TRBD2. The clonotype originates from a woman aged 18 to 35 who had recovered from COVID-19. Source material: PBMCs or T cells enriched from blood (not recorded which). The CDR3: CASSPTGGANYNEQFF. The CDR3 coding sequence is TGTGCCAGCTCACCTACCGGGGGGGCAAACTACAATGAGCAGTTCTTC.